The 22 T cell receptor beta chains given below trace back to one sample, sequenced in a study of CD8+CD57+ T cells in acquired aplastic anemia. Profiling of TCR beta VDJ combinations and CDR3 sequences used genomic DNA as template. A single record per CDR3 protein comes from TCRdb applying MiXCR to the reads. The profile shows around 170,000 distinct CDR3 sequences, around half of them singletons. Sequenced patients had shown CD8+CD57+ cell expansion by flow cytometry. The sequencing sample was made of sorted CD4+, CD8+, or CD8+CD57+ T cells (not recorded which) from PBMCs. The source of these receptors is a human donor with aplastic anemia.

This clonotype is a singleton in its sample. This chain links TRBV20-1 with TRBJ1-5; D uncertain. V was cut by 2 bases and J by 5 bases, with 10 bases left in between. Germline V CDR1 and CDR2: DFQATT, SNEGSKA (reference sequence). This CDR3 has 13 amino acids. The CDR3 coding sequence is TGCAGTGCTAGAAAGAGTGATTATCAGCCCCAGCATTTT. Its translation: CSARKSDYQPQHF.

This clonotype has a count of ten or more. The chain joins TRBV5-1 to TRBJ2-1; TRBD2 matches 10 bases. V lost 4 bases to trimming and J lost 2 bases; unmatched junction nucleotides: 6. This CDR3 contains 16 residues. Germline assignment: CDR1 SGHRS and CDR2 YFSETQ. CDR3 sequence: CASSRPGLATYNEQFF. The CDR3 region has the DNA TGCGCCAGCAGCCGGCCGGGACTAGCGACCTACAATGAGCAGTTCTTC.

This clonotype was detected ten times or more. The chain uses TRBV4-2 and TRBJ1-2; TRBD1 matches at 7 bases. Trimming removed 0 bases from V and 6 bases from J; junction bases left unmatched: 13. Per the germline V gene, CDR1 is LGHNA and CDR2 is YNFKEQ. The CDR3 runs to 17 residues. The CDR3 spells CASSQDRGAGGWDGYTF. In DNA, the CDR3 is TGTGCCAGCAGCCAAGATCGCGGGGCAGGGGGATGGGATGGCTACACCTTC.

In this sample, this clonotype turned up many times. The chain couples TRBV4-2 to TRBJ2-3; D is ambiguous. Germline V gene lookup returns CDR1 LGHNA and CDR2 YNFKEQ. The CDR3 is made up of 14 amino acids. Trimming removed 0 bases from V and 1 base from J, with 5 bases in between. In DNA form, the CDR3 reads TGTGCCAGCAGCCAAGAGATTGGCACAGATACGCAGTATTTT. Translation gives CASSQEIGTDTQYF.

This clonotype was seen ten or more times. This sequence joins TRBV2 and TRBJ2-7; D is unclear. The CDR3 is 12 amino acids. V lost 3 bases and J lost 1, with 4 bases in between. Germline CDR1 SNHLY, CDR2 FYNNEI. The CDR3 DNA sequence: TGTGCCAGCAGTGAGCGATCCTACGAGCAGTACTTC. This sequence encodes CASSERSYEQYF.

This clonotype was seen repeatedly, ten times or more. DNA for the CDR3: TGTGCCAGCAGTTGGGGACAGGGAAGTGGCTACACCTTC. Amino acid sequence: CASSWGQGSGYTF. The rearrangement links TRBV12-3 or TRBV12-4 to TRBJ1-2; 9 nucleotides align to TRBD1. CDR3 size: 13 residues. V lost 4 bases, J lost 7 bases, and 4 bases stayed unmatched.

The chain couples TRBV10-3 to TRBJ2-7, with 11 nucleotides matching TRBD1. The V gene's germline CDR1 is ENHRY and CDR2 SYGVKD. The CDR3 extends over 12 amino acids. V lost 11 bases to trimming and J lost 3 bases; unmatched junction nucleotides: 3. The CDR3 DNA reads TGTGCCGGGGGGACAGGGGGCTACGAGCAGTACTTC. Its translation: CAGGTGGYEQYF.

The chain recombines TRBV11-3 with TRBJ2-6, with D tentatively TRBD2 (7 bases). V lost 5 bases to trimming and J lost 4 bases, with 18 bases between them. Germline CDR1 reads SGHNT; CDR2 reads YENEEA. The CDR3 is made up of 17 amino acids. The chain's CDR3 is CASSQDGGAGGANVLTF. CDR3 nucleotide sequence: TGTGCCAGCAGCCAGGATGGGGGGGCGGGGGGGGCCAACGTCCTGACTTTC.

The chain links TRBV29-1 to TRBJ2-1; TRBD1 agrees at 7 bases. The CDR3 extends over 13 amino acids. V shed 3 bases and J 7 bases; nucleotides not matched to a gene: 6. The germline V gene encodes CDR1 SQVTM and CDR2 ANQGSEA. The CDR3 protein is CSVDTGARNEQFF. The DNA of the CDR3 is TGCAGCGTTGATACAGGGGCCCGGAATGAGCAGTTCTTC.

The V and J genes are TRBV2 and TRBJ2-2, with D uncertain. The germline V and J ends were trimmed by 7 bases and 4 bases, with 10 bases remaining between them. The CDR3 has 13 amino acids. Germline V gene lookup returns CDR1 SNHLY and CDR2 FYNNEI. The CDR3 DNA follows: TGTGCCAGCACGGAGCGAGGCACCGGGGAGCTGTTTTTT. Translated, it gives CASTERGTGELFF.

The chain links TRBV15 to TRBJ1-1; D not resolved. The CDR3 is 15 amino acids. Trimming cost V 3 bases and J 1 base, with 12 bases left between them. Germline-derived CDR1 and CDR2 are LNHNV and YYDKDF (reference sequence). The CDR3 sequence: CATSSPGQTNTEAFF. Here the CDR3 DNA reads TGTGCCACCAGCAGCCCCGGCCAGACGAACACTGAAGCTTTCTTT.

This rearrangement joins TRBV5-4 to TRBJ2-7; 9 bases match TRBD1. J gave up 5 bases and V 4 bases, and 4 bases lay outside the gene matches. CDR3 size: 13 residues. Germline-derived CDR1 and CDR2 are SGHNT and YYREEE (reference sequence). CDR3 nucleotide sequence: TGTGCCAGCAGCCTGGGACAGGGCCACGAGCAGTACTTC. Its protein is CASSLGQGHEQYF. The full variable domain, completed using reference TRBV5-4 and TRBJ2-7, is ETGVTQSPTHLIKTRGQQVTLRCSSQSGHNTVSWYQQALGQGPQFIFQYYREEENGRGNFPPRFSGLQFPNYSSELNVNALELDDSALYLCASSLGQGHEQYFGPGTRLTVT.

The J gene is TRBJ2-7, the V gene TRBV12-3 or TRBV12-4; D not certain. Trimming removed 3 bases from V and 4 bases from J, with 10 bases in between. CDR3 length: 13 amino acids. CDR3 protein: CASSFGKRYEQYF. In DNA, the CDR3 is TGTGCCAGCAGTTTCGGAAAACGATACGAGCAGTACTTC.

This clonotype appeared many times. One junction end does not reproduce the germline sequence, and a read error may be involved. J is TRBJ2-1 and V is TRBV19; TRBD2 agrees at 12 bases. The CDR3 spans 15 residues. In germline, CDR1 is LNHDA, CDR2 SQIVND (reference sequence). The CDR3 spells CACSRGLAGLNEQFF. Here the CDR3 DNA reads TGTGCCTGTAGCCGAGGACTAGCGGGGCTCAATGAGCAGTTCTTC.

This chain links TRBV29-1 with TRBJ1-3, with TRBD1 as a possible D gene (5 bases). The CDR3 covers 14 residues. Looked up from germline, CDR1 is SQVTM and CDR2 is ANQGSEA. The ends were cut back, 3 bases at V and 0 bases at J, with 9 bases in the middle. Here the CDR3 reads CSVDPGDSGNTIYF. In DNA, the CDR3 is TGCAGCGTTGACCCGGGGGACTCTGGAAACACCATATATTTT.

A word on this clonotype: With a much larger clone just one base away, this may be a read error. The chain is built from TRBV20-1 and TRBJ1-2; the match to TRBD1 covers 7 bases. Germline V lookup: CDR1 DFQATT, CDR2 SNEGSKA (reference sequence). CDR3 length: 17 amino acids. CDR3 sequence (DNA): TGCAGTGCTCCGAGGACTAAAGGGGGCAGACTAAACTATGGCTACGCCTTC. Translated: CSAPRTKGGRLNYGYAF.

This clonotype was counted ten times or more. The chain has TRBV13 and TRBJ2-7; D is unclear. The germline gives CDR1 PRHDT, CDR2 FYEKMQ (reference sequence). CDR3 length: 13 amino acids. The V end lost 4 bases, the J end lost 6 bases, and 13 bases lay between the germline ends. CDR3 region: CASSSTGFGEQYV. CDR3 nucleotides: TGTGCCAGCAGCTCCACCGGTTTCGGCGAGCAGTACGTC.

This clonotype was counted many times. V and J are TRBV7-9 and TRBJ2-3; no clear D gene. The germline CDR1 and CDR2 sequences are SEHNR and FQNEAQ (reference sequence). This CDR3 has 15 amino acids. V was pared by 5 bases and J by 0 bases, with 12 bases between. Here the CDR3 reads CASSARSLSTDTQYF. In DNA form, the CDR3 reads TGTGCCAGCAGCGCCAGATCCCTAAGCACAGATACGCAGTATTTT.

This chain links TRBV4-2 with TRBJ2-7, with a weak D call TRBD1 (6 bases). CDR1 LGHNA and CDR2 YNFKEQ come from the germline V gene. The CDR3 is 15 amino acids. In nucleotides, the CDR3 is TGTGCCAGCAGCCAAGGACAGGTCAGTGCCTACGAGCGGTACGTC. It is translated as CASSQGQVSAYERYV.

A remark on this clonotype: Just one base apart from a much larger clone, this may be a read error. This chain connects TRBV6-2 or TRBV6-3 to TRBJ1-1; D is undetermined. Germline CDR1 and CDR2: MNHEY and SVGEGT. The CDR3 spans 13 residues. CDR3 sequence reads: CASTSNLNTEALF. CDR3 coding DNA: TGTGCCAGCACCTCCAACCTGAACACTGAAGCTCTCTTT.

The chain uses TRBV2 and TRBJ1-2; 8 bases fit TRBD1. The CDR3 totals 12 residues. With 8 bases clipped from V and 2 bases from J, the junction kept 1 base outside the gene matches. Germline CDR1 and CDR2: SNHLY and FYNNEI. The CDR3 DNA reads TGTGCCAGCGGGGACAGGAACTATGGCTACACCTTC. Its protein product is CASGDRNYGYTF.

This clonotype was picked up one time. The rearrangement joins TRBV29-1 to TRBJ2-5; TRBD1 agrees at 10 bases. This CDR3 has 13 residues. The ends lost 7 bases at V and 10 bases at J; junction bases unmatched: 12. The germline V gene has CDR1 SQVTM and CDR2 ANQGSEA. The CDR3 nucleotides are TGCAGCGCTTCGGGACAGGGGATGGGGATCCAGTACTTC. Encoded protein: CSASGQGMGIQYF.